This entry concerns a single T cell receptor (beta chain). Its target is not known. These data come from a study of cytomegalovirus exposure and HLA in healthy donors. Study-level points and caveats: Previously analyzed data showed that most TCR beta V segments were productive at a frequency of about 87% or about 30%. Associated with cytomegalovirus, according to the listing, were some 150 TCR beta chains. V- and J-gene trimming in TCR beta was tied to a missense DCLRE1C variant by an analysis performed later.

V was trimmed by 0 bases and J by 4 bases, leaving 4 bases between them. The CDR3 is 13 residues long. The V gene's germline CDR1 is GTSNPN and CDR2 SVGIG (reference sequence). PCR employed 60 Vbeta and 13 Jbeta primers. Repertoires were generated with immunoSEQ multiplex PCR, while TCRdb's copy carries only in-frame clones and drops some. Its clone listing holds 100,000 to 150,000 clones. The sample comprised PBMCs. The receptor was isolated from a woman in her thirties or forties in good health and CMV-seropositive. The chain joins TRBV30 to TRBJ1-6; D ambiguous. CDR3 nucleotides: TGTGCCTGGAGTGTGCAGTATAATTCACCCCTCCACTTT. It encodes CAWSVQYNSPLHF.